The 12 T cell receptor beta chains below come from one sample, sequenced in a study of cytomegalovirus exposure and HLA in healthy donors. PCR employed 60 Vbeta and 13 Jbeta primers. Repertoires were generated with immunoSEQ multiplex PCR, while TCRdb's copy carries only in-frame clones and drops some. This repertoire shows around 130,000 clones, around 79% found once; its top ten account for around 2.1%. Sequencing was carried out using PBMCs. These receptors all come from a woman between 40 and 55 years old in good health and CMV-seropositive.

The chain recombines TRBV28 with TRBJ1-2, with D possibly being TRBD1 (5 bases). CDR3 length: 12 residues. CDR1 is MDHEN and CDR2 is SYDVKM in the germline V gene. The V end was cut by 5 bases, the J end by 8 bases, with 12 bases between. The DNA of the CDR3 is TGTGCCAGCAGTATTCAGGGTGGGGGCTACACCTTC. This translates into CASSIQGGGYTF.

The genes are TRBV7-2 and TRBJ2-1; the D is unclear. In germline, CDR1 is SGHTA, CDR2 FQGNSA. This CDR3 has 15 residues. Trimming shortened V by 1 base and J by 7 bases, and 14 bases separated the two germline ends. DNA for the CDR3: TGTGCCAGCAGCTTAGTACTCTCAGCGAGTAATGAGCAGTTCTTC. It specifies CASSLVLSASNEQFF. Together with reference TRBV7-2 and TRBJ2-1, the CDR3 gives the full variable domain: GAGVSQSPSNKVTEKGKDVELRCDPISGHTALYWYRQSLGQGLEFLIYFQGNSAPDKSGLPSDRFSAERTGGSVSTLTIQRTQQEDSAVYLCASSLVLSASNEQFFGPGTRLTVL.

The chain employs TRBV14 and TRBJ1-2; D is possibly TRBD1 (6 bases). Germline CDR1 is SGHDN and CDR2 is FVKESK. Trimming stripped 1 base from V and 7 bases from J, with 10 bases between. The CDR3 covers 13 residues. CDR3 sequence: CASSQVQGVGYTF. The DNA of the CDR3 is TGTGCCAGCAGCCAAGTACAGGGCGTTGGCTACACCTTC.

This rearrangement joins TRBV5-4 to TRBJ1-4; TRBD1 matches at 7 bases. The V and J ends lost 3 bases and 4 bases, in that order; junction bases with no gene match: 6. CDR1 and CDR2 (germline): SGHNT, YYREEE (reference sequence). This CDR3 has 15 residues. CDR3 region: CASSSRQGFNEKLFF. The CDR3 bases are TGTGCCAGCAGCTCCCGACAGGGCTTTAATGAAAAACTGTTTTTT.

The genes are TRBV6-6 and TRBJ1-1, with a tentative D call TRBD1 (6 bases). This CDR3 region has 13 residues. Deletions cut 0 bases from V and 6 bases from J, with 8 bases between. CDR1 and CDR2 from the germline V gene are MNHNY and SVGAGI (reference sequence). CDR3 sequence: CASSYSSGAEAFF. The CDR3 region has the DNA TGTGCCAGCAGTTACTCCTCAGGGGCTGAAGCTTTCTTT.

The chain couples TRBV6-4 to TRBJ2-1; TRBD2 matches at 9 bases. This CDR3 has 15 residues. The V gene end was trimmed by 2 bases and the J gene end by 8 bases; junction bases not matched to a gene: 7. Germline CDR1 reads MRHNA; CDR2 reads SNTAGT. CDR3 loop: CASSDGRGGSHEQFF. The CDR3 DNA reads TGTGCCAGCAGTGACGGGCGGGGGGGCTCTCATGAGCAGTTCTTC.

The genes are TRBV27 and TRBJ2-1, with a weak D call TRBD2 (5 bases). Germline V lookup: CDR1 MNHEY, CDR2 SMNVEV (reference sequence). The CDR3 loop spans 15 amino acids. The germline V and J ends were trimmed by 6 bases and 8 bases, with 20 bases remaining between them. As DNA, the CDR3 is TGTGCCAGCAGCGGGGTTCGCCATAGGTTGTATGAGCAGTTCTTC. It yields the protein CASSGVRHRLYEQFF.

This chain connects TRBV7-2 to TRBJ2-7; 8 bases line up with TRBD2. This CDR3 spans 19 amino acids. Germline CDR1 reads SGHTA; CDR2 reads FQGNSA. Losses at the gene ends were 1 base for V and 3 bases for J; bases not matched to a gene: 17. The CDR3 region has the DNA TGTGCCAGCAGCTTAGGGAGGGGGGAAGCGGGAGTCCTGCGCTACGAGCAGTACTTC. Translation gives CASSLGRGEAGVLRYEQYF.

CDR3 sequence reads: CASSELGTGAPSYNEQFF. CDR3 in DNA: TGTGCCAGCAGTGAATTGGGGACAGGGGCTCCCTCCTACAATGAGCAGTTCTTC. J is TRBJ2-1 and V is TRBV25-1; TRBD1 aligns across 10 bases. Germline V gives CDR1 MGHDK, CDR2 SYGVNS. This CDR3 is 18 amino acids long. The V and J ends lost 1 base and 0 bases, in that order; junction bases with no gene match: 6. Together with reference TRBV25-1 and TRBJ2-1, the CDR3 gives the full variable domain: EADIYQTPRYLVIGTGKKITLECSQTMGHDKMYWYQQDPGMELHLIHYSYGVNSTEKGDLSSESTVSRIRTEHFPLTLESARPSHTSQYLCASSELGTGAPSYNEQFFGPGTRLTVL.

V is TRBV28 and J is TRBJ2-2, with D unclear. CDR3 length: 14 amino acids. V shed 4 bases and J shed 8 bases, with 14 bases lying between them. Germline CDR1 and CDR2: MDHEN and SYDVKM. The CDR3 nucleotides are TGTGCCAGCAGTTCCCGACACGTTGCTGGGGAGCTGTTTTTT. It encodes CASSSRHVAGELFF.

The genes are TRBV7-3 and TRBJ1-2, with TRBD1 as a possible D gene (6 bases). Germline V gives CDR1 SGHTA, CDR2 FQGTGA. The CDR3 contains 13 residues. Deletions cut 5 bases from V and 0 bases from J, with 7 bases between. CDR3 loop: CASSGTPNYGYTF. The CDR3 DNA follows: TGTGCCAGCAGCGGGACACCTAACTATGGCTACACCTTC.

There are a few counts of this clone. The chain's CDR3 is CASTTGGAEVAEAFF. The CDR3 nucleotides are TGTGCCAGCACCACAGGGGGCGCTGAGGTGGCTGAAGCTTTCTTT. The chain recombines TRBV28 with TRBJ1-1, with 9 nucleotides matching TRBD1. CDR3 length equals 15 residues. V shed 7 bases and J 6 bases; nucleotides not matched to a gene: 12. Germline-derived CDR1 and CDR2 are MDHEN and SYDVKM.